Listed below are T cell receptor beta chains from one sample, sequenced in a study of blood T cell repertoires in COVID-19. Using immunoSEQ multiplex PCR, the repertoire was profiled, and TCRdb retains in-frame clones only, with some absent. There are around 250,000 clones in the sample; about 86% occur only once, and 4.5% to 7% lies in the top ten. Specimen: peripheral blood. Receptors originate from an older man with acute or convalescent COVID-19. Each CDR3 is given with its conserved first and last residue. The order of the fields is clone size, V gene, D gene, J gene, CDR3 DNA, CDR3 protein. A D gene is named only where the DNA matches it firmly. Some rows mark clone size as missing; the rest say once, few, many or name a class of expanded clone.

size: -
V: TRBV11-2
D: TRBD2
J: TRBJ2-1
DNA: TGTGCCAGCAGCACACAGACTAGCGGCAATGAGCAGTTCTTC
CDR3: CASSTQTSGNEQFF

size: -
V: TRBV2
D: -
J: TRBJ2-5
DNA: TGTGCCAGCACTACAGTCGAAGAGACCCAGTACTTC
CDR3: CASTTVEETQYF

size: -
V: TRBV5-4
D: TRBD1
J: TRBJ2-2
DNA: TGTGCCAGCAGCAACAGGGGGCGCGGGTCCGGGGAGCTGTTTTTT
CDR3: CASSNRGRGSGELFF

size: -
V: TRBV28
D: TRBD1
J: TRBJ1-5
DNA: TGTGCCAGCAGTCCACCCGGGACAGGGCCACAGCCCCAGCATTTT
CDR3: CASSPPGTGPQPQHF

size: -
V: TRBV5-4
D: -
J: TRBJ1-6
DNA: TGTGCCAGCAGCTCGAGGGAGGTCAATTCACCCCTCCACTTT
CDR3: CASSSREVNSPLHF

size: -
V: TRBV14
D: TRBD2
J: TRBJ2-4
DNA: TGTGCCAGCAGCAATCGAGCGGGAGGGAAAAACATTCAGTACTTC
CDR3: CASSNRAGGKNIQYF

size: -
V: TRBV28
D: -
J: TRBJ2-2
DNA: TGTGCCAGCCACTTAAACGGGGAGCTGTTTTTT
CDR3: CASHLNGELFF

size: -
V: TRBV6-5
D: TRBD2
J: TRBJ2-5
DNA: TGTGCCAGCAGTTACTCCGGGGGAGGGTCGGAGACCCAGTACTTC
CDR3: CASSYSGGGSETQYF

size: -
V: TRBV2
D: -
J: TRBJ2-1
DNA: TGTGCCAGCAGATATATGGGCTCGCAGTTCTTC
CDR3: CASRYMGSQFF

size: -
V: TRBV5-1
D: -
J: TRBJ1-2
DNA: TGCGCCAGCAGCTTGGGCCAGTCCCCCTATGGCTACACCTTC
CDR3: CASSLGQSPYGYTF

size: -
V: TRBV5-1
D: -
J: TRBJ2-1
DNA: TGCGCCAGCAGCTCAGGGATGCTCGAGCAGTTCTTC
CDR3: CASSSGMLEQFF

size: -
V: TRBV6-1
D: TRBD1
J: TRBJ1-2
DNA: TGTGCCAGCAGTGAAGGGGGGGCAGGGGGGAATGGCTACACCTTC
CDR3: CASSEGGAGGNGYTF

size: -
V: TRBV27
D: TRBD2
J: TRBJ2-1
DNA: TGTGCCAGCAGTCCCCGGGAGGGGGGCATAAGCTCCTACAATGAGCAGTTCTTC
CDR3: CASSPREGGISSYNEQFF

size: once
V: TRBV29-1
D: -
J: TRBJ2-1
DNA: TGCAGCGCTTCTACCGGGACACCCCGGGGAGAGCAGTTCTTC
CDR3: CSASTGTPRGEQFF

size: -
V: TRBV9
D: TRBD1
J: TRBJ2-5
DNA: TGTGCCAGCAGCGGCCGACAGGGGGGCTCGACCCAGTACTTC
CDR3: CASSGRQGGSTQYF

size: -
V: TRBV19
D: -
J: TRBJ1-3
DNA: TGTGCCAGTAGTACCCATTCGAGCTCTGGAAACACCATATATTTT
CDR3: CASSTHSSSGNTIYF

size: -
V: TRBV9
D: TRBD1
J: TRBJ1-2
DNA: TGTGCCAGCAGCGCAGGACAGGGCAACTATGGCTACACCTTC
CDR3: CASSAGQGNYGYTF

size: -
V: TRBV7-2
D: -
J: TRBJ1-2
DNA: TGTGCCAGCAGCTCCGTCGGGGGAGGCTATGGCTACACCTTC
CDR3: CASSSVGGGYGYTF

size: -
V: TRBV7-2
D: TRBD2
J: TRBJ2-7
DNA: TGTGCCAGCAGCGCACTAGCGGGAGGTTACGAGCAGTACTTC
CDR3: CASSALAGGYEQYF

size: once
V: TRBV18
D: -
J: TRBJ1-1
DNA: TGTGCCAGCTCAGCCCGACAGAACTTGAACACTGAAGCTTTCTTT
CDR3: CASSARQNLNTEAFF

size: -
V: TRBV9
D: -
J: TRBJ1-2
DNA: TGTGCCAGCAGCGTAGATCAGTATGGCTACACCTTC
CDR3: CASSVDQYGYTF

size: -
V: TRBV7-9
D: -
J: TRBJ1-4
DNA: TGTGCCAGCAGCTTAGGGTTAAGCGATGAAAAACTGTTTTTT
CDR3: CASSLGLSDEKLFF

size: -
V: TRBV28
D: -
J: TRBJ2-7
DNA: TGTGCCAGCAGGATACAGGGTCTCTCCTACGAGCAGTACTTC
CDR3: CASRIQGLSYEQYF

size: -
V: TRBV2
D: -
J: TRBJ2-5
DNA: TGTGCCAGCAAACAGGATTTACATCAAGAGACCCAGTACTTC
CDR3: CASKQDLHQETQYF

size: -
V: TRBV7-2
D: -
J: TRBJ2-1
DNA: TGTGCCAGCAGCCTAGCGTGGGCCGCCTACAATGAGCAGTTCTTC
CDR3: CASSLAWAAYNEQFF

size: -
V: TRBV5-1
D: TRBD1
J: TRBJ2-1
DNA: TGCGCCAGCAGCTTGTTGACAGGGGGCGGTGAGCAGTTCTTC
CDR3: CASSLLTGGGEQFF

size: -
V: TRBV9
D: -
J: TRBJ2-2
DNA: TGTGCCAGCAGCGTATCAGTTGTTACCGGGGAGCTGTTTTTT
CDR3: CASSVSVVTGELFF

size: -
V: TRBV11-2
D: -
J: TRBJ2-3
DNA: TGTGCCAGCAGCTTAGATCTAGGCGATACGCAGTATTTT
CDR3: CASSLDLGDTQYF

size: -
V: TRBV30
D: -
J: TRBJ2-3
DNA: TGTGCCTGGAGTGTACGGGTCCCCACAGATACGCAGTATTTT
CDR3: CAWSVRVPTDTQYF

size: -
V: TRBV3-1/TRBV3-2
D: TRBD2
J: TRBJ2-1
DNA: TGTGCCAGCAGCCAAGCCATAAGCGGGGGAACCTACTACTACAATGAGCAGTTCTTC
CDR3: CASSQAISGGTYYYNEQFF

size: few
V: TRBV6-1
D: -
J: TRBJ2-2
DNA: TGTGCCAGCAGTGAATGGAGGAACACCGGGGAGCTGTTTTTT
CDR3: CASSEWRNTGELFF

size: -
V: TRBV18
D: -
J: TRBJ1-6
DNA: TGTGCCAGCTCACCAGGGGGCGCCCTGCATTCACCCCTCCACTTT
CDR3: CASSPGGALHSPLHF

size: -
V: TRBV5-1
D: -
J: TRBJ1-5
DNA: TGCGCCAGCAGCTTGGAGGGGTCCAAGCCCCAGCATTTT
CDR3: CASSLEGSKPQHF

size: -
V: TRBV28
D: TRBD1
J: TRBJ2-5
DNA: TGTGCCAGCAGTTCGAACAGGGACCGGGACAGACAAGAGACCCAGTACTTC
CDR3: CASSSNRDRDRQETQYF

size: -
V: TRBV18
D: TRBD1
J: TRBJ2-4
DNA: TGTGCCAGCTCACCACCAGGGACAGTGGAAAACATTCAGTACTTC
CDR3: CASSPPGTVENIQYF

size: -
V: TRBV6-5
D: TRBD1
J: TRBJ1-5
DNA: TGTGCCAGCGGAAGAGACAGGGGTCGCAATCAGCCCCAGCATTTT
CDR3: CASGRDRGRNQPQHF

size: -
V: TRBV4-2
D: -
J: TRBJ1-4
DNA: TGTGCCAGCAGCCAAGATATGGTGGCTAGTAATGAAAAACTGTTTTTT
CDR3: CASSQDMVASNEKLFF

size: -
V: TRBV9
D: TRBD1
J: TRBJ2-5
DNA: TGTGCCAGCACCCCGAGGCAGGGACAGGGACTAGAGACCCAGTACTTC
CDR3: CASTPRQGQGLETQYF

size: -
V: TRBV5-6
D: TRBD1
J: TRBJ2-5
DNA: TGTGCCAGCAGCTTGGGACAGGGGGCCCAAGAGACCCAGTACTTC
CDR3: CASSLGQGAQETQYF

size: -
V: TRBV4-2
D: TRBD1
J: TRBJ2-1
DNA: TGTGCCAGCAGCCTGCAGGGGGCCCGTGAGCAGTTCTTC
CDR3: CASSLQGAREQFF

size: -
V: TRBV7-8
D: -
J: TRBJ2-7
DNA: TGTGCCAGCAGCTTAGTCCTGAGGGAGCGATCCTACGAGCAGTACTTC
CDR3: CASSLVLRERSYEQYF

size: -
V: TRBV6-1
D: -
J: TRBJ2-3
DNA: TGTGCCAGCAGTGGAGGAAGGGGGACGAGCACAGATACGCAGTATTTT
CDR3: CASSGGRGTSTDTQYF

size: -
V: TRBV24-1
D: TRBD1
J: TRBJ1-5
DNA: TGTGCCACCAGTGAGACTGGACAGGGGTTACAGCCCCAGCATTTT
CDR3: CATSETGQGLQPQHF

size: -
V: TRBV5-1
D: -
J: TRBJ2-3
DNA: TGCGCCAGCAGCTTGGGACTAGGACATACGCAGTATTTT
CDR3: CASSLGLGHTQYF

size: -
V: TRBV3-1/TRBV3-2
D: TRBD1
J: TRBJ2-2
DNA: TGTGCCAGCAGCCAAGCTGGACAGGGCGGCACCGGGGAGCTGTTTTTT
CDR3: CASSQAGQGGTGELFF

size: -
V: TRBV2
D: -
J: TRBJ1-4
DNA: TGTGCCAGCACTTCCCCGGCGGCTAATGAAAAACTGTTTTTT
CDR3: CASTSPAANEKLFF

size: -
V: TRBV6-5
D: TRBD2
J: TRBJ2-5
DNA: TGTGCCAGCAGTCGAGCGGGAGGGCCGGAGACCCAGTACTTC
CDR3: CASSRAGGPETQYF

size: -
V: TRBV7-2
D: TRBD2
J: TRBJ2-7
DNA: TGTGCCAGCAGCTTAGAGGCTAGCGGGACCTACGAGCAGTACTTC
CDR3: CASSLEASGTYEQYF